These 10 T cell receptor beta chains share one sample of origin, sequenced in a study of molecular identifiers for immune sequencing clone quantification (dated 2018 in TCRdb). Receptors were amplified or captured by PCR. Sequencing took place on a NextSeq 500. The public sequencing data were trimmed at Q25 with fastp and processed into clonotypes with MiXCR by TCRdb, which kept only in-frame beta chains. Merged by CDR3 protein, the rows form single entries marked with the most common genes and DNA. The sample records about 500,000 distinct CDR3 sequences, approximately 25% of which are singletons. Roughly 0.79% of the sample is held by the ten biggest clonotypes. The specimen sequenced was naive CD8+ T cells from blood, with Jurkat cell RNA spiked in. Read against the paper, the sample's cell subset or site label means: FACS-sorted CD8+CD4-CCR7+CD45RA+ naive T cells. These receptors were taken from a human donor in good health. Some libraries in this study had Jurkat cell RNA spiked in.

A note on this clonotype: Since the CDR3 does not end with the conserved phenylalanine or tryptophan, this likely comes from a read error. This chain links TRBV6-2 or TRBV6-3 with TRBJ2-2, with D unresolved. V dropped 2 bases and J dropped 4 bases, with 5 bases sitting between them. Per germline, CDR1 MNHEY and CDR2 SVGEGT. This CDR3 comprises 13 residues. CDR3 sequence reads: CASSYGRTGELFS. The CDR3, as DNA: TGTGCCAGCAGTTACGGACGCACCGGGGAGCTGTTTTCT.

Of note for this clonotype: A much bigger clone sits one base away, suggesting this may be a read error. The chain recombines TRBV7-9 with TRBJ2-7; D unresolved. From germline, CDR1 is SEHNR and CDR2 FQNEAQ (reference sequence). CDR3 length: 12 amino acids. Between the trimmed V and J ends, which lost 1 base and 4 bases, there was a span of 5 bases. The DNA of the CDR3 is TGTGCCAGCAGCTTAGGTTGGTACGAGCAGTACTTC. This codes for CASSLGWYEQYF.

The genes are TRBV7-6 and TRBJ1-6; no firm D call. The CDR3 is 17 amino acids. Germline V CDR1 and CDR2: SGHVS, FNYEAQ. V lost 5 bases to trimming and J lost 3 bases, with 17 bases between them. CDR3 coding DNA: TGTGCCAGCAGCCGACATAGGCGGCAGTTCTATAATTCACCCCTCCACTTT. Protein sequence: CASSRHRRQFYNSPLHF. Full variable domain (remainder filled in from reference TRBV7-6 and TRBJ1-6): GAGVSQSPRYKVTKRGQDVALRCDPISGHVSLYWYRQALGQGPEFLTYFNYEAQQDKSGLPNDRFSAERPEGSISTLTIQRTEQRDSAMYRCASSRHRRQFYNSPLHFGNGTRLTVT.

J is TRBJ2-5 and V is TRBV12-3 or TRBV12-4; D may match TRBD1 or TRBD2 (5 bases each). V shed 5 bases and J shed 0 bases, with 13 bases lying between them. There are 15 residues in the CDR3. The DNA of the CDR3 is TGTGCCAGCAGTCCGAGTTGGGGGAACCAAGAGACCCAGTACTTC. Its protein is CASSPSWGNQETQYF.

This clonotype was counted ten times or more. The rearrangement links TRBV12-3 or TRBV12-4 to TRBJ2-3; D gene ambiguous. The CDR3 length is 12 residues. V was cut by 6 bases and J by 8 bases, with 12 bases left in between. The CDR3 is CASRNTSGTQYF. The CDR3 DNA sequence: TGTGCCAGCAGAAACACGTCCGGTACGCAGTATTTT.

Turning to this clonotype: With a much larger clone just one base away, this may be a read error. V usage is TRBV2 and J usage is TRBJ2-5; D gene ambiguous. Trimming took 5 bases from V and 5 from J, leaving 21 bases between them. Germline values: CDR1 SNHLY, CDR2 FYNNEI. The CDR3 extends over 16 amino acids. CDR3 sequence (DNA): TGTGCCAGCAGTCTAAGTCCCGGGCCCTTCCCGGAGACCCAGTACTTC. The encoded protein is CASSLSPGPFPETQYF.

This clonotype was observed a handful of times. The rearrangement joins TRBV27 to TRBJ2-7; possibly TRBD2 for D (5 bases). The V end lost 7 bases, the J end lost 0 bases, and 13 bases lay between the germline ends. The CDR3 consists of 14 residues. Germline CDR1 and CDR2: MNHEY and SMNVEV (reference sequence). The CDR3 DNA sequence: TGTGCCAGCAATGAGGGCGGAAGCTCCTACGAGCAGTACTTC. This sequence encodes CASNEGGSSYEQYF.

This clonotype has at least ten counts. J is TRBJ1-1 and V is TRBV2; D is undetermined. Germline assignment: CDR1 SNHLY and CDR2 FYNNEI. The CDR3 consists of 13 residues. Between the trimmed V and J ends, which lost 5 bases and 4 bases, there was a span of 11 bases. The CDR3 is CASSRGMGTEAFF. Written as DNA, the CDR3 is TGTGCCAGCAGTCGTGGGATGGGCACTGAAGCTTTCTTT.

The chain couples TRBV27 to TRBJ1-1; D may be TRBD1 (6 bases). The CDR3 spans 16 residues. With 3 bases removed from V and 0 bases from J, the gap between germline ends came to 14 bases. From germline, CDR1 is MNHEY and CDR2 SMNVEV (reference sequence). CDR3 nucleotide sequence: TGTGCCAGCAGTTTTGGGGCAGGGGTTATGAACACTGAAGCTTTCTTT. Its translation: CASSFGAGVMNTEAFF.

This clonotype was picked up a small number of times. The chain employs TRBV20-1 and TRBJ2-5; 9 bases match TRBD2. The CDR3 sequence is 13 residues long. The J segment lost 5 bases and the V segment lost 3 bases, leaving 4 bases of the junction unmatched. The V gene's germline CDR1 is DFQATT and CDR2 SNEGSKA (reference sequence). CDR3 bases: TGCAGTGCTAGGGTTAGCGGGGGTGAGACCCAGTACTTC. It is translated as CSARVSGGETQYF.